This T cell receptor beta chain comes out of a study of cytomegalovirus exposure and HLA in healthy donors. Study conclusions and caveats: Several of the most significant clusters appeared linked to common viral pathogens, based on a later analysis.

The PCR was carried out with 60 Vbeta primers and 13 Jbeta primers. Assay used: immunoSEQ multiplex PCR; TCRdb lists only in-frame clones, some missing. The sample includes some 190,000 clones, over 80% of them seen just once. Remarks on this clone: Its antigen is currently unknown.

CDR3 length: 16 residues. Germline V gene lookup returns CDR1 LNHDA and CDR2 SQIVND (reference sequence). Trimming stripped 5 bases from V and 3 bases from J, with 16 bases between. This chain joins TRBV19 and TRBJ2-2, with D tentatively TRBD1 (7 bases). The sequence came from a girl aged 5-17 years in good health and CMV-seropositive. The sample was PBMCs. CDR3 sequence: CASSGSGGGYTGELFF. CDR3 sequence (DNA): TGTGCCAGTAGTGGAAGCGGAGGGGGCTACACCGGGGAGCTGTTTTTT.